A single sample is the source of the 30 T cell receptor beta chains below, sequenced in a study of blood T cell repertoires in COVID-19. Sequencing used immunoSEQ multiplex PCR; TCRdb keeps in-frame clones, though not all of them. The table shows around 300,000 clones, with around 80% occurring only once. Sequencing was carried out using peripheral blood. The receptor source for this set is a man aged 30 to 45 with active or convalescent COVID-19.

This clone came up a few times. The V gene is TRBV28, the J gene TRBJ1-5, with D unresolved. Trimming took off 3 bases at V and 9 bases at J, with 12 bases between the two ends. This CDR3 spans 13 amino acids. The germline V gene encodes CDR1 MDHEN and CDR2 SYDVKM. CDR3 in DNA: TGTGCCAGCAGTTTTTCAGGATTTGGGCCCCAGCATTTT. Protein: CASSFSGFGPQHF.

This chain links TRBV7-7 with TRBJ2-1; 11 bases align to TRBD2. V lost 0 bases to trimming and J lost 9 bases; unmatched junction nucleotides: 4. The CDR3 totals 15 residues. Looked up from germline, CDR1 is SSHAT and CDR2 is FNYEAQ (reference sequence). The CDR3 DNA reads as TGTGCCAGCAGCTTAGCTCTAGCGGGAGGCGGTGAGCAGTTCTTC. Residues: CASSLALAGGGEQFF.

This chain connects TRBV5-4 to TRBJ2-7; TRBD1 matches 10 bases. Trimming at V came to 4 bases and at J to 2 bases, leaving 6 bases not matched to a gene. The CDR3 is 15 residues long. Per germline, CDR1 SGHNT and CDR2 YYREEE (reference sequence). CDR3 residues: CASSPPGQGTYEQYF. CDR3 DNA: TGTGCCAGCAGCCCGCCGGGACAGGGGACCTACGAGCAGTACTTC.

The rearrangement uses TRBV7-2 and TRBJ2-1; maybe TRBD2 (6 bases). Germline CDR1 and CDR2: SGHTA and FQGNSA. The CDR3 has 15 amino acids. The V end was cut by 8 bases, the J end by 4 bases, with 18 bases between. CDR3 sequence: CASRSGWGDYNEQFF. The CDR3 DNA sequence: TGTGCCAGCCGCTCGGGGTGGGGGGATTACAATGAGCAGTTCTTC. The full variable domain, with the rest looked up from reference TRBV7-2 and TRBJ2-1, is GAGVSQSPSNKVTEKGKDVELRCDPISGHTALYWYRQSLGQGLEFLIYFQGNSAPDKSGLPSDRFSAERTGGSVSTLTIQRTQQEDSAVYLCASRSGWGDYNEQFFGPGTRLTVL.

This chain joins TRBV7-8 and TRBJ2-7, with a possible D match to TRBD2 (7 bases). Trimming shortened V by 5 bases and J by 6 bases, and 20 bases separated the two germline ends. Germline CDR1 reads SGHVS; CDR2 reads FQNEAQ. This CDR3 has 15 amino acids. CDR3 DNA: TGTGCCAGCAGCCCGAGGGGGGGGCGCGTTTCCGAGCAGTACTTC. Protein sequence: CASSPRGGRVSEQYF. The full variable domain, with the rest looked up from reference TRBV7-8 and TRBJ2-7, is GAGVSQSPRYKVAKRGQDVALRCDPISGHVSLFWYQQALGQGPEFLTYFQNEAQLDKSGLPSDRFFAERPEGSVSTLKIQRTQQEDSAVYLCASSPRGGRVSEQYFGPGTRLTVT.

The V gene is TRBV28, the J gene TRBJ1-6, with D unresolved. The V end lost 1 base, the J end lost 8 bases, and 9 bases lay between the germline ends. Germline CDR1 and CDR2: MDHEN and SYDVKM. The CDR3 is 14 amino acids. This chain's CDR3 is CASSLFTQYSPLHF. The CDR3 region has the DNA TGTGCCAGCAGTTTATTTACCCAGTATTCACCCCTCCACTTT. Variable domain in full (rest from reference TRBV28 and TRBJ1-6): DVKVTQSSRYLVKRTGEKVFLECVQDMDHENMFWYRQDPGLGLRLIYFSYDVKMKEKGDIPEGYSVSREKKERFSLILESASTNQTSMYLCASSLFTQYSPLHFGNGTRLTVT.

The rearrangement joins TRBV5-1 to TRBJ1-1, with TRBD1 as a possible D gene (5 bases). The CDR3 loop spans 14 amino acids. Germline V CDR1 and CDR2: SGHRS, YFSETQ. Trimming took off 5 bases at V and 0 bases at J, with 11 bases between the two ends. The CDR3 is CASSPQQVNTEAFF. The CDR3, as DNA: TGCGCCAGCAGTCCTCAACAGGTGAACACTGAAGCTTTCTTT.

The J gene is TRBJ1-3, the V gene TRBV4-1, with TRBD1 identical over 7 bases. Germline CDR1 and CDR2: MGHRA and YSYEKL. The CDR3 consists of 17 residues. J was trimmed by 1 base and V by 4 bases; bases with no gene match: 10. The CDR3 loop is CASSRGTVPGSGNTIYF. CDR3 nucleotide sequence: TGCGCCAGCAGCCGTGGGACAGTCCCAGGTTCTGGAAACACCATATATTTT.

This clone was seen only once. The chain joins TRBV10-3 to TRBJ2-7; TRBD2 aligns across 8 bases. Germline-derived CDR1 and CDR2 are ENHRY and SYGVKD. V lost 5 bases to trimming and J lost 4 bases; unmatched junction nucleotides: 4. The CDR3 is 13 amino acids. The DNA for the CDR3 is TGTGCCATCAGTCCCACTAGCGGTTACGAGCAGTACTTC. It specifies CAISPTSGYEQYF.

The chain is built from TRBV5-5 and TRBJ1-2; 9 bases fit TRBD1. The CDR3 extends over 17 amino acids. Germline assignment: CDR1 SGHKS and CDR2 YYEKEE (reference sequence). V shed 3 bases and J 4 bases; nucleotides not matched to a gene: 13. CDR3 DNA sequence: TGTGCCAGCAGCTCTGACCCGGGACAGGGAGCGCGCTATGGCTACACCTTC. Translating gives CASSSDPGQGARYGYTF.

The rearrangement uses TRBV7-2 and TRBJ1-4; D ambiguous. The CDR3 is made up of 17 amino acids. Germline V gene sequence: CDR1 SGHTA, CDR2 FQGNSA. Between the trimmed V and J ends, which lost 1 base and 0 bases, there was a span of 12 bases. The CDR3 loop reads CASSLERPGATNEKLFF. Written as DNA, the CDR3 is TGTGCCAGCAGCTTAGAGAGACCAGGTGCAACTAATGAAAAACTGTTTTTT.

V usage is TRBV20-1 and J usage is TRBJ2-3, with no clear D. CDR1 and CDR2 from the germline V gene are DFQATT and SNEGSKA (reference sequence). The ends were cut back, 3 bases at V and 2 bases at J, with 3 bases in the middle. The CDR3 loop spans 11 amino acids. The CDR3 spells CSASITDTQYF. As DNA, the CDR3 is TGCAGTGCTAGCATCACAGATACGCAGTATTTT.

In its sample, this clone was seen once. This chain connects TRBV4-3 to TRBJ2-3; 13 nucleotides agree with TRBD2. V was pared by 1 base and J by 6 bases, with 10 bases of the junction left unmatched. The CDR3 spans 18 residues. Germline loops: CDR1 LGHNA, CDR2 YSLEER. DNA of the CDR3: TGCGCCAGCAGCCAAGCTTACAGACTAGCGGGAGGATTCGATACGCAGTATTTT. Translation gives CASSQAYRLAGGFDTQYF.

This clone was seen only once. This rearrangement joins TRBV9 to TRBJ2-2; 9 bases line up with TRBD2. The CDR3 has 18 residues. After removal of 3 bases from V and 3 bases from J, the junction contained 12 bases not matched to a gene. Germline V CDR1 and CDR2: SGDLS, YYNGEE. CDR3 DNA: TGTGCCAGCAGCGCCCCCCGCGGGACTAGCATCTACACCGGGGAGCTGTTTTTT. As protein: CASSAPRGTSIYTGELFF.

The V gene is TRBV7-9, the J gene TRBJ1-2; D not resolved. The germline CDR1 and CDR2 sequences are SEHNR and FQNEAQ (reference sequence). CDR3 length: 10 residues. V lost 5 bases and J lost 5, with 3 bases in between. The DNA of the CDR3 is TGTGCCAGCAGCCTATATGGCTACACCTTC. Amino acids: CASSLYGYTF.

The chain uses TRBV3-1 (or the pseudogene TRBV3-2) and TRBJ1-2; a weak D match, TRBD1 (6 bases). CDR3 size: 12 residues. The germline V gene encodes CDR1 LGHDT and CDR2 YNNKEL (reference sequence). With 4 bases removed from V and 7 bases from J, the gap between germline ends came to 10 bases. CDR3 DNA sequence: TGTGCCAGCAGCCCCCAGGGGCGTGGCTACACCTTC. Amino acid sequence: CASSPQGRGYTF.

This sequence joins TRBV7-9 and TRBJ2-1, with 8 bases aligning to TRBD2. The germline CDR1 and CDR2 sequences are SEHNR and FQNEAQ (reference sequence). The CDR3 spans 17 residues. The V and J ends lost 4 bases and 2 bases, in that order; junction bases with no gene match: 10. The CDR3 DNA follows: TGTGCCAGCAGCTCTGATGAAGGACTAGCCGCCTACAATGAGCAGTTCTTC. This codes for CASSSDEGLAAYNEQFF.

The chain joins TRBV6-4 to TRBJ2-1, with D unclear. Germline CDR1 MRHNA, CDR2 SNTAGT. CDR3 length equals 9 residues. Trimming shortened V by 0 bases and J by 14 bases, and 2 bases separated the two germline ends. The CDR3 sequence is CASSDSKFF. The CDR3 nucleotides are TGTGCCAGCAGTGACTCCAAGTTCTTC.

This clone was recorded a few times. This chain joins TRBV3-1 (or the pseudogene TRBV3-2) and TRBJ1-3; D is uncertain. With 2 bases removed from V and 0 bases from J, the gap between germline ends came to 5 bases. CDR3 length: 14 residues. Germline values: CDR1 LGHDT, CDR2 YNNKEL (reference sequence). The CDR3 DNA follows: TGTGCCAGCAGCCAATTCAACTCTGGAAACACCATATATTTT. This gives the protein CASSQFNSGNTIYF.

This clone is a singleton in its sample. The chain employs TRBV4-3 and TRBJ2-1, with TRBD2 matching over 8 bases. CDR1 is LGHNA, CDR2 YSLEER, per germline. After removal of 3 bases from V and 6 bases from J, the junction contained 13 bases not matched to a gene. This CDR3 contains 17 residues. The CDR3, as DNA: TGCGCCAGCAGCCAGCATGAGGGACTAGAGGCGGTCAATGAGCAGTTCTTC. Translating it yields CASSQHEGLEAVNEQFF.

This clone has only a few counts. The genes are TRBV18 and TRBJ1-5, with TRBD1 matching over 8 bases. CDR1 and CDR2 (germline): KGHSH, LQKENI. The CDR3 sequence is 14 residues long. The junction had 4 bases not matched to a gene; V was cut back by 4 bases and J by 5 bases. CDR3 protein: CASSLQGADQPQHF. The CDR3 nucleotides read TGTGCCAGCTCACTCCAGGGGGCCGATCAGCCCCAGCATTTT.

This clone was found a few times. J is TRBJ2-5 and V is TRBV19; 7 positions match TRBD2. CDR3 length: 13 residues. V was pared by 5 bases and J by 5 bases, with 5 bases of the junction left unmatched. Germline V gene lookup returns CDR1 LNHDA and CDR2 SQIVND (reference sequence). DNA for the CDR3: TGTGCCAGTAGTCCGATCGGGAGGGAGACCCAGTACTTC. Encoded protein: CASSPIGRETQYF.

This rearrangement joins TRBV6-5 to TRBJ1-2; 10 nucleotides match TRBD1. The germline V gene encodes CDR1 MNHEY and CDR2 SVGAGI. This CDR3 has 13 amino acids. V dropped 6 bases and J dropped 2; count of bases not matched to a gene: 0. The CDR3, as DNA: TGTGCCAGCAGGGGACAGGGGAACTATGGCTACACCTTC. As protein: CASRGQGNYGYTF.

The rearrangement joins TRBV13 to TRBJ1-2; TRBD1 aligns across 10 bases. The CDR3 is made up of 15 amino acids. V lost 4 bases to trimming and J lost 5 bases; unmatched junction nucleotides: 7. CDR1 is PRHDT, CDR2 FYEKMQ, per germline (reference sequence). CDR3 bases: TGTGCCAGCAGCTCTAGCGACAGGGGGCTGTATGGCTACACCTTC. As protein: CASSSSDRGLYGYTF.

The chain uses TRBV6-6 and TRBJ1-4; 8 nucleotides match TRBD1. The junction had 5 bases not matched to a gene; V was cut back by 5 bases and J by 6 bases. The CDR3 contains 14 residues. CDR1 and CDR2 from the germline V gene are MNHNY and SVGAGI (reference sequence). CDR3 nucleotides: TGTGCCAGCAGTCACCCGACAGGGGATGAAAAACTGTTTTTT. This gives the protein CASSHPTGDEKLFF.

This clone was observed a single time. V is TRBV7-9 and J is TRBJ1-2, with 7 bases that match TRBD1. Germline CDR1 and CDR2: SEHNR and FQNEAQ (reference sequence). V lost 3 bases to trimming and J lost 4 bases; unmatched junction nucleotides: 5. The CDR3 spans 14 residues. The CDR3, as DNA: TGTGCCAGCAGCTTCTCTGGACAGGCCTATGGCTACACCTTC. It codes for CASSFSGQAYGYTF. Filled out from reference TRBV7-9 and TRBJ1-2, the complete variable domain reads DTGVSQNPRHKITKRGQNVTFRCDPISEHNRLYWYRQTLGQGPEFLTYFQNEAQLEKSRLLSDRFSAERPKGSFSTLEIQRTEQGDSAMYLCASSFSGQAYGYTFGSGTRLTVV.

The chain uses TRBV4-3 and TRBJ1-2; TRBD1 agrees at 7 bases. Unmatched junction bases numbered 10, after V lost 2 bases and J lost 7 bases. Germline V gives CDR1 LGHNA, CDR2 YSLEER. This CDR3 spans 15 amino acids. The DNA for the CDR3 is TGCGCCAGCAGCCAAAACACCTTAGACAGGGTTGGCTACACCTTC. It yields the protein CASSQNTLDRVGYTF.

The chain joins TRBV27 to TRBJ1-2; 9 bases are a match to TRBD1. The junction had 10 bases not matched to a gene; V was cut back by 0 bases and J by 5 bases. The germline gives CDR1 MNHEY, CDR2 SMNVEV (reference sequence). The CDR3 length is 17 residues. This chain's CDR3 is CASSLSSFLTGGYGYTF. DNA of the CDR3: TGTGCCAGCAGTTTATCGTCCTTCCTGACAGGGGGATATGGCTACACCTTC.

The chain has TRBV25-1 and TRBJ2-5, with unresolved D. The CDR3 sequence is 14 residues long. The V gene lost 4 bases and the J gene lost 5 bases, with 14 bases spanning the gap. The germline V gene has CDR1 MGHDK and CDR2 SYGVNS. The CDR3 bases are TGTGCCAGCAGTGCCCCGTGGAGTGGGGAGACCCAGTACTTC. Protein sequence: CASSAPWSGETQYF.

This clone was picked up one time. The chain has TRBV5-5 and TRBJ2-5, with a tentative D call TRBD1 (6 bases). V lost 4 bases and J 5 bases, leaving 18 bases between the germline ends. CDR1 SGHKS and CDR2 YYEKEE come from the germline V gene (reference sequence). The CDR3 totals 15 residues. The DNA for the CDR3 is TGTGCCAGCAGCCCGCGGACAGTGTCAATGGAGACCCAGTACTTC. Amino acid sequence: CASSPRTVSMETQYF. The variable domain in full, with the rest retrieved from reference TRBV5-5 and TRBJ2-5, is DAGVTQSPTHLIKTRGQQVTLRCSPISGHKSVSWYQQVLGQGPQFIFQYYEKEERGRGNFPDRFSARQFPNYSSELNVNALLLGDSALYLCASSPRTVSMETQYFGPGTRLLVL.